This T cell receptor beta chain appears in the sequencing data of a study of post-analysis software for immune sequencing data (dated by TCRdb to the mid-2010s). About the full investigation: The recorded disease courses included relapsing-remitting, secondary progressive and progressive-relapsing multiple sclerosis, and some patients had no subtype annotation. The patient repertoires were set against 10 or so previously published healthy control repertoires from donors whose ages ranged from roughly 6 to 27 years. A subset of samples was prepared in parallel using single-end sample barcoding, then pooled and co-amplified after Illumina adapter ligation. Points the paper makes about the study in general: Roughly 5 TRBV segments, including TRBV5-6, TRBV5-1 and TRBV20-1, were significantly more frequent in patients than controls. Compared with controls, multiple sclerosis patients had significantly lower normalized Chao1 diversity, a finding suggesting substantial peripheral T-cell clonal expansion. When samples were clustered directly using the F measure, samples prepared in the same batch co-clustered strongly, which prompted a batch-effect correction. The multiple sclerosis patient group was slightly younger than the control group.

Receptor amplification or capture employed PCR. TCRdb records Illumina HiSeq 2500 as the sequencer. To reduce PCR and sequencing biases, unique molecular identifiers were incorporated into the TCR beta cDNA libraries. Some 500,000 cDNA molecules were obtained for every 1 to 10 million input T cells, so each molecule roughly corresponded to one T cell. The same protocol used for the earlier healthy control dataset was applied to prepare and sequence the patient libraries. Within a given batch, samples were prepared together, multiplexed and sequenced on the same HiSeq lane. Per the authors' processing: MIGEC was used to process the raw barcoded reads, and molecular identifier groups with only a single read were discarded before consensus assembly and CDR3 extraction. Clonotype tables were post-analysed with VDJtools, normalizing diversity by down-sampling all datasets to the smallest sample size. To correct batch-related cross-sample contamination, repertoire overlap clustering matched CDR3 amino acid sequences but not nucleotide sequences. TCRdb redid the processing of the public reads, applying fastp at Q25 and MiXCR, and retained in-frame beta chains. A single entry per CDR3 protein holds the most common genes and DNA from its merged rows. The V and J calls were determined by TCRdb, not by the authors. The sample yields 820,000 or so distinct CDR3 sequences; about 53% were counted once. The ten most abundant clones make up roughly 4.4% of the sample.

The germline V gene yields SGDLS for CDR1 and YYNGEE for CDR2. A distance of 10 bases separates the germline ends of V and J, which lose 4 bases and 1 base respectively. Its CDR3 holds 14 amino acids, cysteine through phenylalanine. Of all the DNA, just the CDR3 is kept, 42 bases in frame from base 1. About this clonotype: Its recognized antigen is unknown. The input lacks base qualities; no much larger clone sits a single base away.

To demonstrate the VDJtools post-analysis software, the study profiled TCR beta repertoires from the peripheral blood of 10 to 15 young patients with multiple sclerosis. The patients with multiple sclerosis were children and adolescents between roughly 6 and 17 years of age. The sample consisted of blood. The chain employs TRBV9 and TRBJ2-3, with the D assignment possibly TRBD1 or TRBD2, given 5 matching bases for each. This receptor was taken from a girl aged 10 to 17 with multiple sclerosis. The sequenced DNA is TGTGCCAGCAGCCCTAGGGGAGGCACAGATACGCAGTATTTT. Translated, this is CASSPRGGTDTQYF.